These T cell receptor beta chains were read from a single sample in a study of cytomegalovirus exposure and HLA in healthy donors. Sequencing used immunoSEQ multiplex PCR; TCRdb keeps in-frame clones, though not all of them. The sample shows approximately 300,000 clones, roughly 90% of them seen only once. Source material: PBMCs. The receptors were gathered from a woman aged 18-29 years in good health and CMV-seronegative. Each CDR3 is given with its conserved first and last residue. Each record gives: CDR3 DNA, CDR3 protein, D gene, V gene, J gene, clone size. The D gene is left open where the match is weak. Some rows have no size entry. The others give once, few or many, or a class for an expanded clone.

CDR3 DNA: TGCAGCGTTGATAGGGGGCGGGACGAGCAGTACTTC
CDR3 protein: CSVDRGRDEQYF
D gene: TRBD1
V gene: TRBV29-1
J gene: TRBJ2-7
clone size: NA

CDR3 DNA: TGTGCCAGCAGTTACGGGGGGAAGGGTCAGCCCCAGCATTTT
CDR3 protein: CASSYGGKGQPQHF
D gene: NA
V gene: TRBV6-5
J gene: TRBJ1-5
clone size: NA

CDR3 DNA: TGCGCCAGCAGCCAGGGCGGGAGCGATGACGAGCAGTACTTC
CDR3 protein: CASSQGGSDDEQYF
D gene: TRBD2
V gene: TRBV4-3
J gene: TRBJ2-7
clone size: NA

CDR3 DNA: TGTGCCACCACCCCGCCCGGGGGAAACTACAATGAGCAGTTCTTC
CDR3 protein: CATTPPGGNYNEQFF
D gene: NA
V gene: TRBV15
J gene: TRBJ2-1
clone size: NA

CDR3 DNA: TGTGCCAGCAGTCTGGCCCGCGGCGACGCCCCTCTCTATGGCTACACCTTC
CDR3 protein: CASSLARGDAPLYGYTF
D gene: NA
V gene: TRBV28
J gene: TRBJ1-2
clone size: NA

CDR3 DNA: TGTGCCAGCAGTGAAGCGCTTCGGGGCACTGAAGCTTTCTTT
CDR3 protein: CASSEALRGTEAFF
D gene: NA
V gene: TRBV2
J gene: TRBJ1-1
clone size: NA

CDR3 DNA: TGTGCCAGCAGTGCAGACAGCGCGAACACCGGGGAGCTGTTTTTT
CDR3 protein: CASSADSANTGELFF
D gene: NA
V gene: TRBV2
J gene: TRBJ2-2
clone size: NA

CDR3 DNA: TGCGCCAGCGTCCTTGGGACAGGGTCCTACGAGCAGTACTTC
CDR3 protein: CASVLGTGSYEQYF
D gene: TRBD1
V gene: TRBV5-1
J gene: TRBJ2-7
clone size: NA

CDR3 DNA: TGTGCCAGCAGCTGGGGACTGCGGCCCTCAACTAATGAAAAACTGTTTTTT
CDR3 protein: CASSWGLRPSTNEKLFF
D gene: NA
V gene: TRBV7-8
J gene: TRBJ1-4
clone size: NA

CDR3 DNA: TGTGCCAGCAGGGGACTGGATACGAGCAATCAGCCCCAGCATTTT
CDR3 protein: CASRGLDTSNQPQHF
D gene: NA
V gene: TRBV28
J gene: TRBJ1-5
clone size: NA

CDR3 DNA: TGCGCCAGCAGTGAGAACTGGGGCCTGCAAAGGCGGAAGACTAGCGGCACCACAGATACGCAGTATTTT
CDR3 protein: CASSENWGLQRRKTSGTTDTQYF
D gene: TRBD2
V gene: TRBV10-1
J gene: TRBJ2-3
clone size: NA

CDR3 DNA: TGTGCCAGCAGCCTGGGCAGGGGGAACACTGAAGCTTTCTTT
CDR3 protein: CASSLGRGNTEAFF
D gene: NA
V gene: TRBV7-2
J gene: TRBJ1-1
clone size: NA

CDR3 DNA: TGTGCCAGCAGCGTAGAGCGGGGCACAGATACGCAGTATTTT
CDR3 protein: CASSVERGTDTQYF
D gene: NA
V gene: TRBV9
J gene: TRBJ2-3
clone size: NA

CDR3 DNA: TGTGCCAGCAGTTTATGGCAGGGCGGGAGTAAGCACGAGCAGTACTTC
CDR3 protein: CASSLWQGGSKHEQYF
D gene: TRBD2
V gene: TRBV27
J gene: TRBJ2-7
clone size: NA

CDR3 DNA: TGTGCCAGCAGTCCGGGACAGGGAGGCAATCAGCCCCAGCATTTT
CDR3 protein: CASSPGQGGNQPQHF
D gene: TRBD1
V gene: TRBV6-6
J gene: TRBJ1-5
clone size: NA

CDR3 DNA: TGTGCCAGCAGTTACCTCCAGGGAGGACGGTACGAGCAGTACTTC
CDR3 protein: CASSYLQGGRYEQYF
D gene: NA
V gene: TRBV6-5
J gene: TRBJ2-7
clone size: once

CDR3 DNA: TGTGCCAGCACCGACGGCGCCGGGACTACCGAGCAGTACTTC
CDR3 protein: CASTDGAGTTEQYF
D gene: TRBD2
V gene: TRBV2
J gene: TRBJ2-7
clone size: NA

CDR3 DNA: TGCGCCAGCAGCTGGGCGGGGGAGGAGACCCAGTACTTC
CDR3 protein: CASSWAGEETQYF
D gene: TRBD2
V gene: TRBV5-1
J gene: TRBJ2-5
clone size: NA

CDR3 DNA: TGTGCCAGCAGCGTAGGTCCGGGAACTAACTATGGCTACACCTTC
CDR3 protein: CASSVGPGTNYGYTF
D gene: NA
V gene: TRBV9
J gene: TRBJ1-2
clone size: NA

CDR3 DNA: TGTGCCAGCAGCCAAGACAGGGATTTGTGGCAGTACTTC
CDR3 protein: CASSQDRDLWQYF
D gene: TRBD1
V gene: TRBV7-2
J gene: TRBJ2-7
clone size: NA

CDR3 DNA: TGTGCCAGCAGCTTACTCCCCGGGTGGACCTACGAGCAGTACTTC
CDR3 protein: CASSLLPGWTYEQYF
D gene: NA
V gene: TRBV7-2
J gene: TRBJ2-7
clone size: NA

CDR3 DNA: TGTGCCAGCAGCTTGGGACTAGCGGGAGGAGAGGAGCAGTTCTTC
CDR3 protein: CASSLGLAGGEEQFF
D gene: TRBD2
V gene: TRBV5-4
J gene: TRBJ2-1
clone size: NA

CDR3 DNA: TGTGCCAGCAGCCTGACGGATGGGCCCCAAGAGACCCAGTACTTC
CDR3 protein: CASSLTDGPQETQYF
D gene: NA
V gene: TRBV7-9
J gene: TRBJ2-5
clone size: once

CDR3 DNA: TGTGCCAGCAGGCCAAATACTAGCGGGAGAGGGTTCTTC
CDR3 protein: CASRPNTSGRGFF
D gene: TRBD2
V gene: TRBV6-5
J gene: TRBJ2-1
clone size: once

CDR3 DNA: TGTGCCAGCAAGGCTAGCGGGAGCCCTGAACAAGAGACCCAGTACTTC
CDR3 protein: CASKASGSPEQETQYF
D gene: TRBD2
V gene: TRBV2
J gene: TRBJ2-5
clone size: once

CDR3 DNA: TGCGCCAGCAGCCAAGGCACAGGAGCGGGAGGAGGGGTTTACGAGCAGTACTTC
CDR3 protein: CASSQGTGAGGGVYEQYF
D gene: TRBD2
V gene: TRBV4-3
J gene: TRBJ2-7
clone size: NA

CDR3 DNA: TGTGCCAGCAGTTCCCAACCGGGACTAGGGGTGGGGGAGCAGTACTTC
CDR3 protein: CASSSQPGLGVGEQYF
D gene: TRBD2
V gene: TRBV7-2
J gene: TRBJ2-7
clone size: few

CDR3 DNA: TGTGCCAGCAGAGCCCTGGACAGGATGAACACTGAAGCTTTCTTT
CDR3 protein: CASRALDRMNTEAFF
D gene: TRBD1
V gene: TRBV5-6
J gene: TRBJ1-1
clone size: NA

CDR3 DNA: TGTGCCAGCAGGACGGACAGGGGAGGAGAGACCCAGTACTTC
CDR3 protein: CASRTDRGGETQYF
D gene: TRBD1
V gene: TRBV7-3
J gene: TRBJ2-5
clone size: few

CDR3 DNA: TGTGCCAGCAGGGAGGGACCCTACGAGCAGTACTTC
CDR3 protein: CASREGPYEQYF
D gene: NA
V gene: TRBV6-5
J gene: TRBJ2-7
clone size: NA

CDR3 DNA: TGTGCCAGCAGAGCGTCGGTTGGGGGCCTAAACAATGAGCAGTTCTTC
CDR3 protein: CASRASVGGLNNEQFF
D gene: NA
V gene: TRBV5-4
J gene: TRBJ2-1
clone size: NA

CDR3 DNA: TGTGCCAGCAGTCCCACAGTAGCGGGAGCAAACGAGCAGTACTTC
CDR3 protein: CASSPTVAGANEQYF
D gene: TRBD2
V gene: TRBV27
J gene: TRBJ2-7
clone size: NA

CDR3 DNA: TGTGCCAGCAGCTTAGCTCCGGGACTAGCAGACAATGCCGGGGAGCTGTTTTTT
CDR3 protein: CASSLAPGLADNAGELFF
D gene: TRBD2
V gene: TRBV7-6
J gene: TRBJ2-2
clone size: NA

CDR3 DNA: TGTGCCAGCAGTCCACCCTCGGGACAGGGATATTATGGCTACACCTTC
CDR3 protein: CASSPPSGQGYYGYTF
D gene: TRBD1
V gene: TRBV28
J gene: TRBJ1-2
clone size: NA

CDR3 DNA: TGTGCCAGCAGCTTAGTGGGGCTAGCGGGAGCAGCAGAGACCCAGTACTTC
CDR3 protein: CASSLVGLAGAAETQYF
D gene: TRBD2
V gene: TRBV7-9
J gene: TRBJ2-5
clone size: few

CDR3 DNA: TGCGCCAGCAGCCAAGATGCCGGGGCGGGAGGGGCCAACGTCCTGACTTTC
CDR3 protein: CASSQDAGAGGANVLTF
D gene: NA
V gene: TRBV4-3
J gene: TRBJ2-6
clone size: NA

CDR3 DNA: TGCGCCAGCAGCCAAGATCGGGGGACAGGGGGCCACGAGCAGTACTTC
CDR3 protein: CASSQDRGTGGHEQYF
D gene: TRBD1
V gene: TRBV4-3
J gene: TRBJ2-7
clone size: NA

CDR3 DNA: TGTGCCAGCAGCGCGAAATCGACTAGCGGGAGGACAGAGACCCAGTACTTC
CDR3 protein: CASSAKSTSGRTETQYF
D gene: TRBD2
V gene: TRBV6-4
J gene: TRBJ2-5
clone size: NA

CDR3 DNA: TGTGCCAGCATTGGGGAGGGATATCGCTCCTACAATGAGCAGTTCTTC
CDR3 protein: CASIGEGYRSYNEQFF
D gene: TRBD2
V gene: TRBV6-6
J gene: TRBJ2-1
clone size: NA

CDR3 DNA: TGTGCCAGCAGTAAAACTCGACACCTGAACACTGAAGCTTTCTTT
CDR3 protein: CASSKTRHLNTEAFF
D gene: NA
V gene: TRBV27
J gene: TRBJ1-1
clone size: NA

CDR3 DNA: TGTGCCAGCTGCGCCTCTGGGGCCAACGTCCTGACTTTC
CDR3 protein: CASCASGANVLTF
D gene: NA
V gene: TRBV27
J gene: TRBJ2-6
clone size: few

CDR3 DNA: TGTGCCATCAGTGAGCCGGGACTAGCGGACAATGAGCAGTTCTTC
CDR3 protein: CAISEPGLADNEQFF
D gene: TRBD2
V gene: TRBV10-3
J gene: TRBJ2-1
clone size: once

CDR3 DNA: TGTGCCAGCACCTCGGCCGGGACAGGGCTCTACGAGCAGTACTTC
CDR3 protein: CASTSAGTGLYEQYF
D gene: TRBD1
V gene: TRBV28
J gene: TRBJ2-7
clone size: NA

CDR3 DNA: TGTGCCAGCAGTTTTGGGGGCTCTAAGACCCAGTACTTC
CDR3 protein: CASSFGGSKTQYF
D gene: NA
V gene: TRBV28
J gene: TRBJ2-5
clone size: NA

CDR3 DNA: TGTGCCAGCAGCCCTTATGAGCGGGAGGATCCCTACGAGCAGTACTTC
CDR3 protein: CASSPYEREDPYEQYF
D gene: TRBD2
V gene: TRBV9
J gene: TRBJ2-7
clone size: NA

CDR3 DNA: TGTGCCAGCAGCCCAACTAGGGGGGGGGCTAGCACAGATACGCAGTATTTT
CDR3 protein: CASSPTRGGASTDTQYF
D gene: NA
V gene: TRBV7-2
J gene: TRBJ2-3
clone size: NA

CDR3 DNA: TGTGCCAGCAGCTTATCACAGGGTCATGAAAAACTGTTTTTT
CDR3 protein: CASSLSQGHEKLFF
D gene: NA
V gene: TRBV11-1
J gene: TRBJ1-4
clone size: NA

CDR3 DNA: TGTGCCAGCAGCCCGGGACTCCCTTCCTACGAGCAGTACTTC
CDR3 protein: CASSPGLPSYEQYF
D gene: NA
V gene: TRBV5-4
J gene: TRBJ2-7
clone size: NA